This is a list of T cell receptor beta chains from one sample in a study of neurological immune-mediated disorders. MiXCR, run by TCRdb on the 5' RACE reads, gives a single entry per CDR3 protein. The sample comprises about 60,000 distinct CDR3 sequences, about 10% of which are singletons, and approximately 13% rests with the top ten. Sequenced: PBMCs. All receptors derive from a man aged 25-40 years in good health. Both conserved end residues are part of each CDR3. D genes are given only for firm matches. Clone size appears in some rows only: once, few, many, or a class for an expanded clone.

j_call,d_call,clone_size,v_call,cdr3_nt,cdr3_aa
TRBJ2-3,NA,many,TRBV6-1,TGTGCCAGCTGGCCCCGCACAGATACGCAGTATTTT,CASWPRTDTQYF
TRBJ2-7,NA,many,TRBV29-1,TGCAGCGTGGGGGCCACCTACGAGCAGTACTTC,CSVGATYEQYF
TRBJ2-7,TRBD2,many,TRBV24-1,TGTGCCACCAGTGATTACAGGGGCGGACTAGCGTACGAGCAGTACTTC,CATSDYRGGLAYEQYF
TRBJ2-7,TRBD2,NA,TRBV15,TGTGCCACCAGCAGAGCCCTAGCGGGGATATCCTACGAGCAGTACTTC,CATSRALAGISYEQYF
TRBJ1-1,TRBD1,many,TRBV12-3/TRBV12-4,TGTGCCAGCAGTCCGCGGACAGGGGGCACTGAAGCTTTCTTT,CASSPRTGGTEAFF
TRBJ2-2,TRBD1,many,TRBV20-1,TGCAGTGCCCAGGGACAGGGTCGGACCGGGGAGCTGTTTTTT,CSAQGQGRTGELFF
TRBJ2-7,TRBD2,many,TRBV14,TGTGCCAGCAGCCAAGGGGCGGGAGTACACTACGAGCAGTACTTC,CASSQGAGVHYEQYF
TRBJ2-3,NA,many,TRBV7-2,TGTGCCAGCAGCCCTGACATACCGGATACGCAGTATTTT,CASSPDIPDTQYF
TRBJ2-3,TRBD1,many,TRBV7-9,TGTGCCAGCAGCTGGACAGGGGGCACAGATACGCAGTATTTT,CASSWTGGTDTQYF
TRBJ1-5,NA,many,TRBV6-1,TGTGCCAGCAGTGAAGCGGCCAATCAGCCCCAGCATTTT,CASSEAANQPQHF
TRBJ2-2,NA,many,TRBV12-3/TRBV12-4,TGTGCCAGCAGTCCCGGCGGGGGGACAGGGACCTACACCGGGGAGCTGTTTTTT,CASSPGGGTGTYTGELFF
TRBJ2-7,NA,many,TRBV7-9,TGTGCCAGCAGCTCGGGGGGGGGACAGGCCTACGAGCAGTACTTC,CASSSGGGQAYEQYF
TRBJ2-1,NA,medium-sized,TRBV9,TGTGCCAGCAGCCCTAAGGGGGGGTACAATGAGCAGTTCTTC,CASSPKGGYNEQFF
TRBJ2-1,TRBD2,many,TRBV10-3,TGTGCCATCAGTGTAGTCACTAGCGGAGAGAACTACAATGAGCAGTTCTTC,CAISVVTSGENYNEQFF
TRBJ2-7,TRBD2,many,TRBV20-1,TGCAGTGCCGGTCGCCCTAGCGGGAGTATCTACGAGCAGTACTTC,CSAGRPSGSIYEQYF
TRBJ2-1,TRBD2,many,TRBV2,TGTGCCAGCCTAGCGGGGGTCTCCTACAATGAGCAGTTCTTC,CASLAGVSYNEQFF
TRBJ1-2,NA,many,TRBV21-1,TGTGCCAGCAGTTTCAACCGGGACAGGGAGGATGGCTACACCTTC,CASSFNRDREDGYTF
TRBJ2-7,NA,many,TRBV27,TGTGCCAGCAGTTTAAAAGGGAAGGTCTACGAGCAGTACTTC,CASSLKGKVYEQYF
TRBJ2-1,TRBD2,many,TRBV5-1,TGCGCCAGCTCTAGCGGGAATTACAATGAGCAGTTCTTC,CASSSGNYNEQFF
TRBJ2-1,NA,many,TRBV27,TGTGCCAGCAGTGCCGGGACTTACATCAATGAGCAGTTCTTC,CASSAGTYINEQFF
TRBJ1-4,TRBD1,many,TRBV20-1,TGCAGTGCGGCAAGGGACAGGTGGGGAGAAAAACTGTTTTTT,CSAARDRWGEKLFF
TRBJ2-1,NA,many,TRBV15,TGTGCCACCAGCAGAGATGGGGGCCCCGGGGATGAGCAGTTCTTC,CATSRDGGPGDEQFF